This T cell receptor beta chain was sequenced during a study of cytomegalovirus exposure and HLA in healthy donors (dated by TCRdb to the late 2010s). As for the study more broadly: An earlier analysis of 587 of the donors reported approximately 280 Gb of sequence data and 117 million unique TCR beta sequences obtained from roughly 170 million T cells. The number of typed donors differed by locus: 629-630 for A, B, C, DRB1 and DQB1; some 500 for DQA1; roughly 600 for DPA1; and around 450 for DPB1. Of the 398 genotyped donors, 65% to 90% fell in the genetic ancestry cluster associated with self-reported Caucasian donors. To predict cytomegalovirus infection status, the study combined high-throughput TCR immunosequencing, statistical association of individual TCRs with disease status, and machine learning. Donor age, sex, ethnicity and CMV serostatus were compiled together with the repertoire data. Along with the approximately 700-subject first cohort, a separate validation cohort of 120 different subjects was used. A later analysis re-examined previously published TCR beta repertoires from 600 to 700 donors and added high-resolution HLA genotyping to investigate patterns of TCR occurrence. The later analysis used no new phenotypic data to find candidate immune exposures, relying instead on TCR beta sequences and their occurrence across donors. About 280 gigabases of sequencing data and tens of millions of unique TCR sequences were included in an early release covering 550 to 650 HLA-typed donors. Every discovery cohort repertoire had been produced on one sequencing platform. Both class I and class II loci were covered by HLA typing, at four-digit resolution. Roughly five DR-DQ haplotypes were handled as single units for association and clustering because linkage in the cohort was strong. An earlier analysis of fewer than 700 of the donors applied high-throughput TCR beta sequencing to assess whether each TCR beta V gene segment acted as functional or pseudogenic. In a later genetic analysis, genome-wide SNP genotypes for about three fifths of the roughly 670 donors were used, and that subset was treated as a discovery cohort. The study aimed to test whether signatures of past pathogen exposure could be identified by cataloging public T cell receptors. Among 300 to 500 genotyped donors of the cohort, an average of approximately 220,000 unique TCR beta nucleotide sequences was sequenced per donor, of which 15% to 20% were non-productive. Using immunosequencing, the study profiled T cell repertoires from about 650 subjects and related those repertoires to cytomegalovirus serostatus. What the research found in general, with its limitations: A cluster of highly shared sequence variants was judged likely to be a technical artifact of the sequencing pipeline. Presence/absence analyses assumed roughly uniform sequencing depth across donors, an assumption that may not hold. A later genetic analysis reported fewer N-insertions in productive TCRs among donors in an Asian-associated ancestry cluster than the roughly 700-donor mean. Cytomegalovirus status was reported to be diagnosed by the classifier with high specificity and sensitivity in both the original and validation cohorts. Some 15 rarely observed V segments, including chromosome 9 orphons, were excluded from the earlier analysis of approximately 600 of the donors because counts were too low. It was suggested by the authors that the approach could potentially be generalized to other disease states and immunological phenotypes. According to a later analysis, TCR association rates differed among HLA loci, with DRB1 alleles showing the most associated TCRs and HLA-C alleles showing the fewest. For the cohort, immune exposure information was limited to CMV serostatus. A later analysis found that most CMV-associated TCR beta chains appeared HLA-restricted, with HLA associations seemingly driven largely by CMV exposure. Correlated functional status among segregating V segments might reflect linkage disequilibrium, but an unknown experimental factor could not be ruled out. Broadly in line with IMGT annotations, most TCR beta V segments showed up in productive rearrangements about 90% or about 30% of the time in an earlier analysis of around 600 of the donors. A further reported finding was that TCR beta sequences accurately predicted the HLA-A and HLA-B alleles for most subjects in the first cohort. Assigning TCR associations to individual alleles was difficult when HLA alleles, especially DR and DQ, strongly co-occurred. V-gene and J-gene trimming of TCR beta chains was associated with a missense DCLRE1C variant in a later genetic analysis, and the association was replicated in an independent cohort. The study listed 150 to 200 TCR beta chains as associated with cytomegalovirus. This cohort had only TCR beta chains sequenced, and the lack of alpha or paired-chain data limited which features could be detected. Because HLA typing was unavailable for some donors at each locus, only the typed subset was used in association tests. In a later analysis, HLA-associated TCR beta chains showed more clonal expansion and lower generation probabilities than non-associated chains that were equally common. Specific HLA alleles were associated with some 15,000 TCR beta sequences at a false discovery rate of 0.05 in a later analysis. The 87-base-pair reads could not distinguish some IMGT-functional V segments, including TRBV6-2 and TRBV6-3, so those segments were excluded. In a later analysis, several top co-occurrence clusters were reported to appear linked to parvovirus B19, influenza, CMV and Epstein-Barr virus. Across donors, most TCR sequences were observed very rarely, whereas some public TCRs were present in many individuals. A few of the identified cytomegalovirus-associated TCR beta chains were confirmed in vitro to be specific for cytomegalovirus antigens.

On this clone itself: This clone's antigen is unknown. No clone much larger than this one lies a single base away; base qualities are absent.

The cohort consisted of 666 healthy bone marrow donors. At the time of sampling, all cohort members were nominally healthy, though unrecorded immune exposures were likely present. The donor was CMV seronegative and was included in the group of a few hundred seronegative cohort members. A peripheral blood sample was provided by each donor, and peripheral blood mononuclear cells were used for TCR beta sequencing. The Qiagen DNeasy Blood Extraction Kit was used to extract genomic DNA from the blood cell samples. Receptors were amplified or captured by the immunoSEQ multiplex PCR assay. For the multiplex PCR, a mixture combining 60 forward primers for TCR Vbeta segments and 13 reverse primers for TCR Jbeta segments was used. A multiplex PCR assay on genomic DNA amplified the CDR3 region of rearranged TCR beta genes. Amplified TCR beta libraries were sequenced as 87-base-pair reads on the Illumina HiSeq System. The study's processing was this. In a later analysis, tens of millions of unique TCR beta chains were counted across the approximately 620 repertoires, and approximately 9.9 million of these chains were shared by at least two donors. A nearest-neighbor algorithm error-corrected the raw reads and collapsed the reads into unique sequences, merging closely related sequences to remove PCR and sequencing errors. CDR3 sequences were aligned to IMGT reference sequences to assign V, D and J gene segments. For a sequence to be retained, at least a six-nucleotide match to both a V gene segment and a J gene segment was required. Rearrangements were called productive when the CDR3 lacked stop codons and stayed in frame with V and J; all others were non-productive. Following IMGT convention, CDR3 was defined as the stretch from the second conserved V-encoded cysteine up to the conserved J-encoded phenylalanine. The earlier analysis of some 550 of the donors excluded any sequence lacking an unambiguous match to a single V gene segment. An earlier analysis of 550 to 650 of the donors classified V segments as functional when productive rearrangements were above 56.7% and as segregating when the standard deviation between donors was above 5%. A statistical classification framework was built to diagnose cytomegalovirus status from the catalog of TCR beta chain sequences. A later analysis assigned V and J genes by comparing TCR nucleotide sequences with IMGT/GENE-DB human TR gene sequences. The TCRdist pipeline was used in a later analysis to assign CDR3 sequences and most-parsimonious VDJ recombination scenarios. A later analysis defined each TCR beta chain by its CDR3 amino acid sequence plus V-gene family, and excluded reads lacking a unique V-gene family. To address suspected cross-contamination and a sequencing artifact, a later analysis removed approximately 600 highly shared, low-generation-probability nucleotide sequences. In a later analysis, a clonal expansion index was calculated for each public chain from normalized within-repertoire ranks of inferred template counts. A later analysis computed generation probabilities with a VDJ recombination model fitted to out-of-frame rearrangements, and checked the results against IGoR. Hypergeometric tests were used in a later analysis to score TCR-TCR, TCR-HLA and TCR-CMV co-occurrence, with a repertoire-size bias correction applied to the TCR pairs. In a later analysis, false discovery rates were estimated by permuting HLA or CMV assignments 20 times. A later analysis grouped co-occurring TCRs with DBSCAN, adding TCRdist sequence similarity when clustering within HLA-allele-positive subsets. Repertoires with fewer than 30,000 or more than 120,000 public chains were left out of co-occurrence clustering, as were about five repertoires with anomalous nucleotide sharing. TCRdb provides this immuneACCESS table in a form limited to in-frame rearrangements. Some clones are lacking; in checked studies, under half of them reflect an unresolved V gene, and why the rest are absent is not known. That table furnishes V, J and clone size, whereas the DNA furnished D and trimming. Present in this sample are about 37,000 clones, roughly 76% of which were seen just once. 7.5% to 10% of the sample lies in the top ten.

Taken from the germline V gene, the CDR1 and CDR2 loops are SGHRS and YFSETQ. Relative to germline, V is missing 2 bases and J is missing 3 bases, with 5 bases of the junction outside any gene match. Its CDR3 holds 15 amino acids, cysteine through phenylalanine. The CDR3 DNA has 45 bases and is translated from base 1. The receptor's source is a woman between 35 and 50 years old in good health and CMV-seronegative. The sample was PBMCs. This chain joins TRBV5-1 to TRBJ1-1, and TRBD1 matches 9 of the central bases. CDR3 sequence: CASSFTGGGDTEAFF. The DNA sequence reads TGCGCCAGCAGCTTTACAGGGGGCGGAGACACTGAAGCTTTCTTT.